The clone carrying this T cell receptor beta chain was counted once. V dropped 0 bases and J dropped 2 bases, with 7 bases sitting between them. The germline gives CDR1 LGHNA, CDR2 YSLEER. There are 15 residues in the CDR3. These data come from a study of blood T cell repertoires in COVID-19. Study details: Some COVID-19 samples were acute and others convalescent; all came from the United States, Italy and Spain. From T cells, B-cell-depleted T cells, or PBMCs came the material, which was cDNA or gDNA.

Source study methods: Scientists estimated how many nucleated cells there were by amplifying reference gene primers. Sequenced by immunoSEQ multiplex PCR; TCRdb stores in-frame clones only, minus some. The V and J calls and clone size were taken over from that table, and D and trimming were inferred from the DNA. The table shows roughly 120,000 clones, with around four fifths occurring only once. The chain recombines TRBV4-3 with TRBJ1-4; D is unclear. The sample consisted of peripheral blood. The clonotype originates from a human donor in a cohort sampled during active COVID-19. CDR3 DNA: TGCGCCAGCAGCCAAGACCCCAGTACTAATGAAAAACTGTTTTTT. Translation gives CASSQDPSTNEKLFF.